The rows below give T cell receptor beta chains drawn from one sample of a study of T cell repertoires in cytomegalovirus infection. A single record per CDR3 protein comes from TCRdb applying MiXCR to the reads. This table holds 130,000 or so distinct CDR3 sequences, under 8.5% found once. Sequenced sample: PBMCs. Receptors were obtained from a human donor in good health (CMV status not recorded). Some clones in this sample may be carry-over from other donors' samples. CDR3s include the opening cysteine and the closing phenylalanine or tryptophan. D genes are given only for firm matches. Not every row has a clone size; where given, it reads once, few, many or a size class.

length	size	D	V	J	CDR3
15	few	.	TRBV15	TRBJ2-3	CATSREGSGGDTQYF
13	many	TRBD2	TRBV7-9	TRBJ2-7	CASSQSGVYEQYF
16	few	.	TRBV7-2	TRBJ1-2	CASSLTGNIPNYGYTF
14	many	TRBD1	TRBV28	TRBJ1-5	CATPGTGGNQPQHF
16	many	TRBD2	TRBV7-2	TRBJ2-7	CASSPRGPGGSYEQYF
15	.	.	TRBV15	TRBJ1-3	CATSRQGSSGNTIYF
13	.	.	TRBV29-1	TRBJ1-1	CSVPGTLNTEAFF
15	.	TRBD1	TRBV20-1	TRBJ2-1	CSARVTGVLGNEQFF
15	many	.	TRBV12-5	TRBJ2-5	CASGLVSTSQETQYF
15	many	TRBD1	TRBV6-2/TRBV6-3	TRBJ1-1	CASSYAWDRNTEAFF
14	.	.	TRBV20-1	TRBJ1-1	CSVLPGGMNTEAFF
13	few	.	TRBV19	TRBJ2-5	CASSPGRGETQYF
16	.	.	TRBV2	TRBJ2-3	CASSGEVAKPTDTQYF
15	many	.	TRBV28	TRBJ1-3	CASSLSTLAGNTIYF
14	many	TRBD1	TRBV7-2	TRBJ2-7	CASSRWTGPGEQYF
15	few	.	TRBV29-1	TRBJ2-7	CSVIPGPPRGHEQYF
12	many	.	TRBV29-1	TRBJ2-5	CSVDRYQETQYF
13	many	TRBD2	TRBV7-2	TRBJ2-5	CASSWAGEETQYF
13	many	TRBD1	TRBV10-3	TRBJ1-1	CAIGGQGYTEAFF
16	many	.	TRBV7-2	TRBJ1-6	CASSLSGGFNNSPLHF
14	many	.	TRBV7-3	TRBJ2-5	CASSLNGVEETQYF
16	many	.	TRBV7-8	TRBJ1-1	CASSLVVGRGDTEAFF
16	many	.	TRBV20-1	TRBJ1-2	CSAHALGRRTNYGYTF
11	few	.	TRBV18	TRBJ1-2	CASSQTGGYTF
16	many	.	TRBV15	TRBJ2-7	CATSREPDRRIGEQYF
13	many	.	TRBV14	TRBJ1-2	CASSRVGASGYTF
17	many	.	TRBV7-9	TRBJ1-1	CASSLGQFRTRNTEAFF
13	many	.	TRBV5-1	TRBJ2-2	CASSLQRTGELFF
14	.	TRBD1	TRBV28	TRBJ2-5	CASLSTGGGQTQYF